A single sample gave rise to the 2 T cell receptor beta chains below, sequenced in a study of blood T cell repertoires in COVID-19 (dated by TCRdb to 2020 to 2021). Library preparation used the immunoSEQ multiplex PCR assay. TCRdb limited this immuneACCESS table to in-frame rearrangements with V and J called. A share of clones is missing; checked studies link under half to unresolved V genes, and the rest is unexplained. The sample contains 55,000 to 70,000 clones, 82% of them found a single time. Roughly a fifth of the sample belongs to the ten largest clones. Sequencing was carried out using peripheral blood. The source is a woman aged 55-70 years with acute or convalescent COVID-19.

This clone has only a few counts. This sequence joins TRBV4-1 and TRBJ1-1; 7 nucleotides align to TRBD1. The CDR3 consists of 12 residues. J gave up 8 bases and V 4 bases, and 4 bases lay outside the gene matches. Germline V gene data show CDR1 as MGHRA and CDR2 as YSYEKL. As DNA, the CDR3 is TGCGCCAGCAGCCCGACGGACAGGGAAGCTTTCTTT. It is translated as CASSPTDREAFF.

This clone was detected only once. The J gene is TRBJ2-5, the V gene TRBV7-2; 7 bases line up with TRBD2. This CDR3 contains 16 residues. V lost 5 bases and J lost 5; bases outside the gene matches: 14. Germline loops: CDR1 SGHTA, CDR2 FQGNSA. DNA for the CDR3: TGTGCCAGCAGCGTGGGGAGGGCCTTCGGATCCGAGACCCAGTACTTC. Its protein is CASSVGRAFGSETQYF.